These 22 T cell receptor beta chains were sequenced from one sample in a study of molecular identifiers for immune sequencing clone quantification. TCRdb re-derived calls from the PCR reads in MiXCR, one entry per CDR3 protein. The sample has about 640,000 distinct CDR3 sequences, 15% to 20% seen once. The specimen was naive CD8+ T cells from blood, with Jurkat cell RNA spiked in. Documented subset: FACS-sorted CD8+CD4-CCR7+CD45RA+ naive T cells. These receptors came from a human donor in good health. Some libraries in this study had Jurkat cell RNA spiked in.

As for this clonotype: A much larger clone lies one base from this, so it may be a read error. The chain links TRBV4-1 to TRBJ2-7; TRBD1 might be the D (7 bases). Looked up from germline, CDR1 is MGHRA and CDR2 is YSYEKL. The length of the CDR3 is 14 residues. V was shortened by 4 bases and J by 6 bases, with 16 bases between the two germline ends. CDR3 residues: CASSRVGRGAEQYF. CDR3 nucleotide sequence: TGCGCCAGCAGCCGAGTCGGCAGGGGGGCCGAGCAGTACTTC.

In the case of this clonotype: Because it lacks the conserved phenylalanine or tryptophan at the end, this CDR3 is likely a read error. The chain couples TRBV4-1 to TRBJ2-7; 9 bases match TRBD2. The CDR3 is made up of 14 amino acids. Trimming cost V 4 bases and J 3 bases; bases outside gene matches: 4. Per germline, CDR1 MGHRA and CDR2 YSYEKL. The DNA for the CDR3 is TGCGCCAGCAGCCCGGGACTAGCAGGCTACGAGCAGTACCTC. Protein sequence: CASSPGLAGYEQYL.

This chain uses TRBV19 with TRBJ2-7; D gene unclear. This CDR3 is 15 amino acids long. Germline V gives CDR1 LNHDA, CDR2 SQIVND (reference sequence). V was shortened by 3 bases and J by 0 bases, with 12 bases between the two germline ends. CDR3: CASSIGPEPSYEQYF. The CDR3 DNA is TGTGCCAGTAGTATCGGACCAGAACCCTCCTACGAGCAGTACTTC.

This clonotype was picked up a small number of times. This chain uses TRBV27 with TRBJ2-1; TRBD2 matches at 12 bases. The CDR3 runs 16 residues. V dropped 2 bases and J dropped 6; count of bases not matched to a gene: 5. Germline CDR1 and CDR2: MNHEY and SMNVEV (reference sequence). CDR3 amino acids: CASSLLQTSGGNEQFF. As DNA, the CDR3 is TGTGCCAGCAGTTTACTACAGACTAGCGGGGGCAATGAGCAGTTCTTC.

This clonotype occurred many times. The chain couples TRBV30 to TRBJ2-3; no reliable D call. V shed 0 bases and J shed 2 bases, with 9 bases lying between them. The CDR3 runs to 14 residues. Germline V gene data show CDR1 as GTSNPN and CDR2 as SVGIG (reference sequence). DNA for the CDR3: TGTGCCTGGAGTGTGGAAGCGTCCACAGATACGCAGTATTTT. This encodes CAWSVEASTDTQYF.

This clonotype was detected a few times. The CDR3 sequence: CASTVSPTPNYGYTF. The CDR3 nucleotides are TGTGCCAGCACGGTCAGTCCTACCCCCAACTATGGCTACACCTTC. The chain employs TRBV6-5 and TRBJ1-2; D is unresolved. The CDR3 is 15 amino acids. The V gene's germline CDR1 is MNHEY and CDR2 SVGAGI. V shed 7 bases and J shed 2 bases, with 17 bases lying between them.

This clonotype has ten or more counts. The chain joins TRBV3-1 to TRBJ1-2; no definite D call. Germline assignment: CDR1 LGHDT and CDR2 YNNKEL (reference sequence). CDR3 length: 15 amino acids. Trimming took off 1 base at V and 5 bases at J, with 14 bases between the two ends. CDR3 sequence reads: CASSQVRDNLYGYTF. The CDR3 region has the DNA TGTGCCAGCAGCCAAGTACGCGACAACTTATATGGCTACACCTTC.

This clonotype was picked up many times. The CDR3 loop reads CASSSGILSGNIQYF. Here the CDR3 DNA reads TGTGCCAGCAGCTCCGGGATCCTGTCAGGGAACATTCAGTACTTC. V gene TRBV13 combines with J gene TRBJ2-4; D tentatively reads TRBD1 or TRBD2 (5 bases each). V was pared by 4 bases and J by 7 bases, with 17 bases between. The CDR3 extends over 15 amino acids. The germline CDR1 and CDR2 sequences are PRHDT and FYEKMQ (reference sequence). Combining the CDR3 with reference TRBV13 and TRBJ2-4 gives the whole variable domain AAGVIQSPRHLIKEKRETATLKCYPIPRHDTVYWYQQGPGQDPQFLISFYEKMQSDKGSIPDRFSAQQFSDYHSELNMSSLELGDSALYFCASSSGILSGNIQYFGAGTRLSVL.

V is TRBV2 and J is TRBJ2-1; D is possibly TRBD2 (5 bases). The V end was cut by 4 bases, the J end by 14 bases, with 12 bases between. This CDR3 spans 11 amino acids. Germline V gene data show CDR1 as SNHLY and CDR2 as FYNNEI. CDR3 in DNA: TGTGCCAGCAGTGCCATGAGGCGGGAGTTCTTC. It codes for CASSAMRREFF.

This clonotype was counted many times. The chain recombines TRBV11-2 with TRBJ2-1; maybe TRBD2 (6 bases). With 0 bases removed from V and 5 bases from J, the gap between germline ends came to 14 bases. Looked up from germline, CDR1 is SGHAT and CDR2 is FQNNGV. CDR3 length: 16 residues. CDR3 in DNA: TGTGCCAGCAGCTTAGATCCGGGACTGACACACAATGAGCAGTTCTTC. Translation gives CASSLDPGLTHNEQFF. The full variable domain, its missing parts supplied by reference TRBV11-2 and TRBJ2-1, is EAGVAQSPRYKIIEKRQSVAFWCNPISGHATLYWYQQILGQGPKLLIQFQNNGVVDDSQLPKDRFSAERLKGVDSTLKIQPAKLEDSAVYLCASSLDPGLTHNEQFFGPGTRLTVL.

This clonotype has a count of ten or more. The V gene is TRBV6-5, the J gene TRBJ1-1; unclear D gene. The CDR3 is made up of 15 amino acids. In germline, CDR1 is MNHEY, CDR2 SVGAGI. V was shortened by 0 bases and J by 6 bases, with 14 bases between the two germline ends. The CDR3 spells CASSYSWQQIAEAFF. CDR3 nucleotides: TGTGCCAGCAGTTACTCGTGGCAGCAAATCGCTGAAGCTTTCTTT.

This clonotype was seen many times. V is TRBV6-1 and J is TRBJ1-5; D is unclear. Germline lookup yields CDR1 MNHNS and CDR2 SASEGT. Trimming pared 9 bases from V and 7 bases from J, leaving 10 bases between. The CDR3 totals 11 residues. CDR3 DNA: TGTGCCAGTAGAACATGGCAGCCCCAGCATTTT. Amino acid sequence: CASRTWQPQHF.

The V and J genes are TRBV9 and TRBJ2-3; 13 bases align to TRBD2. The CDR3 has 16 residues. Germline values: CDR1 SGDLS, CDR2 YYNGEE. The V gene end was trimmed by 3 bases and the J gene end by 6 bases; junction bases not matched to a gene: 7. CDR3 protein: CASSAGLAGVVDTQYF. CDR3 bases: TGTGCCAGCAGCGCCGGACTAGCGGGAGTAGTTGATACGCAGTATTTT.

This clonotype showed up many times. This chain links TRBV24-1 with TRBJ2-2; tentatively, D is TRBD2 (5 bases). This CDR3 contains 13 residues. The V gene lost 6 bases and the J gene lost 6 bases, with 10 bases spanning the gap. Germline V gene data show CDR1 as KGHDR and CDR2 as SFDVKD. CDR3 nucleotide sequence: TGTGCCACCAGTCGGGGTCCCCCCGGGGAGCTGTTTTTT. Residues: CATSRGPPGELFF.

This clonotype showed up many times. The chain couples TRBV7-6 to TRBJ2-3; D gene unclear. V gave up 0 bases and J gave up 0 bases, with 7 bases separating them. The germline gives CDR1 SGHVS, CDR2 FNYEAQ. This CDR3 has 15 amino acids. The CDR3 sequence is CASSLAVDSTDTQYF. DNA for the CDR3: TGTGCCAGCAGCTTAGCGGTTGACAGCACAGATACGCAGTATTTT. Variable domain in full (rest from reference TRBV7-6 and TRBJ2-3): GAGVSQSPRYKVTKRGQDVALRCDPISGHVSLYWYRQALGQGPEFLTYFNYEAQQDKSGLPNDRFSAERPEGSISTLTIQRTEQRDSAMYRCASSLAVDSTDTQYFGPGTRLTVL.

Notes on this clonotype: Given a much more abundant clone one base away, this may be a read error. CDR3 DNA: TGTGCCAGCAGCTCCCAGTCGAGTCCGGCACCCTACGAGCAGTACTTC. Its protein product is CASSSQSSPAPYEQYF. The rearrangement uses TRBV7-6 and TRBJ2-7; D is unclear. Trimming took off 4 bases at V and 2 bases at J, with 18 bases between the two ends. Germline CDR1 reads SGHVS; CDR2 reads FNYEAQ. This CDR3 contains 16 residues.

This clonotype was seen many times. The CDR3 here is CASSPPFLPGIESGELFF. The CDR3 bases are TGTGCCAGCAGCCCCCCTTTTCTACCGGGGATCGAATCCGGGGAGCTGTTTTTT. The chain has TRBV7-9 and TRBJ2-2, with D perhaps matching TRBD2 (5 bases). Germline lookup yields CDR1 SEHNR and CDR2 FQNEAQ (reference sequence). V was cut by 5 bases and J by 6 bases, with 25 bases left in between. CDR3 length: 18 amino acids.

This clonotype was recorded at least ten times. This chain links TRBV25-1 with TRBJ2-7; D not resolved. CDR1 MGHDK and CDR2 SYGVNS come from the germline V gene. The V end was cut by 3 bases, the J end by 6 bases, with 12 bases between. The CDR3 spans 13 residues. This chain's CDR3 is CASSEDPPGEQYF. DNA of the CDR3: TGTGCCAGCAGTGAGGATCCACCGGGCGAGCAGTACTTC.

The sample holds a few counts of this clonotype. The chain combines TRBV10-3 with TRBJ1-5; D might be TRBD1 (5 bases). The CDR3 extends over 13 amino acids. Germline V gene data show CDR1 as ENHRY and CDR2 as SYGVKD. V dropped 4 bases and J dropped 3 bases, with 7 bases sitting between them. The CDR3 DNA follows: TGTGCCATCAGTGGGGGCACCAATCAGCCCCAGCATTTT. Amino acids: CAISGGTNQPQHF.

This clonotype came up many times. The chain uses TRBV27 and TRBJ2-3, with D possibly being TRBD1 (6 bases). CDR3 size: 14 residues. Germline V CDR1 and CDR2: MNHEY, SMNVEV (reference sequence). V gave up 8 bases and J gave up 3 bases, with 15 bases separating them. The CDR3 DNA is TGTGCCAGCCGTACAGGGTACGGGACAGATACGCAGTATTTT. Its protein is CASRTGYGTDTQYF.

The table lists this clonotype with a count of one. The rearrangement uses TRBV19 and TRBJ2-2; D call uncertain. Germline CDR1 LNHDA, CDR2 SQIVND (reference sequence). There are 14 residues in the CDR3. V lost 10 bases, J lost 1 base, and 13 bases lay in between. CDR3 sequence reads: CANSSHGNTGELFF. In nucleotides, the CDR3 is TGTGCCAATAGCAGCCATGGGAACACCGGGGAGCTGTTTTTT. Supplemented by reference TRBV19 and TRBJ2-2, the full variable domain reads DGGITQSPKYLFRKEGQNVTLSCEQNLNHDAMYWYRQDPGQGLRLIYYSQIVNDFQKGDIAEGYSVSREKKESFPLTVTSAQKNPTAFYLCANSSHGNTGELFFGEGSRLTVL.

This clonotype was counted a few times. CDR3 in DNA: TGTGCCAGCAGGCTACCATCGTCCAACGAAAAACTGTTTTTT. Translated, it gives CASRLPSSNEKLFF. The chain uses TRBV6-2 or TRBV6-3 and TRBJ1-4; D gene unclear. Looked up from germline, CDR1 is MNHEY and CDR2 is SVGEGT. The CDR3 length is 14 residues. The V end was cut by 6 bases, the J end by 8 bases, with 16 bases between.